Listed here is a single TCR beta chain. This sample is part of a study of blood T cell repertoires in COVID-19. Sequenced by immunoSEQ multiplex PCR; TCRdb stores in-frame clones only, minus some. The sample has over 85,000 clones, roughly 84% seen once. With V trimmed by 5 bases and J by 1 base, 4 bases remained unmatched. CDR3 size: 15 residues. CDR1 is MNHEY, CDR2 SVGAGI, per germline. This clonotype originated in a human donor in a cohort sampled during active COVID-19. The rearrangement joins TRBV6-5 to TRBJ2-2, with 7 bases aligning to TRBD1. The sequencing input was peripheral blood. The CDR3: CASSPYRGNTGELFF. The CDR3 DNA follows: TGTGCCAGCAGTCCGTACAGGGGGAACACCGGGGAGCTGTTTTTT.